The subject of this entry is one TCR beta chain. Its antigen is not known. The sample comes from a study of PD-1 blockade in classical Hodgkin lymphoma. General study points: Relapsed/refractory patients reportedly had lower baseline diversity than newly diagnosed patients. Undefined causes, possibly disease activity or prior therapy, underlie the repertoire differences.

V lost 4 bases and J lost 5, with 9 bases in between. Looked up from germline, CDR1 is SGHTA and CDR2 is FQGNSA. This CDR3 region has 13 residues. TCRdb's table, derived via immunoSEQ multiplex PCR, lists solely in-frame clones and lacks some. Of just under 20,000 clones listed, approximately 82% are singletons. Time point: newly diagnosed, previously untreated cHL patient sample. Magnetic depletion of unwanted cells isolated CD4+ T cells from thawed PBMCs. Newly diagnosed, untreated classical Hodgkin lymphoma PBMCs provided comparison. The clonotype was recovered from a human donor with classical Hodgkin lymphoma. V usage is TRBV7-2 and J usage is TRBJ1-5, with D possibly TRBD1 on 6 matching bases. Sequenced: CD4+ T cells from blood. CDR3: CASSSQGDQPQHF. CDR3 coding DNA: TGTGCCAGCAGCTCACAGGGTGATCAGCCCCAGCATTTT.